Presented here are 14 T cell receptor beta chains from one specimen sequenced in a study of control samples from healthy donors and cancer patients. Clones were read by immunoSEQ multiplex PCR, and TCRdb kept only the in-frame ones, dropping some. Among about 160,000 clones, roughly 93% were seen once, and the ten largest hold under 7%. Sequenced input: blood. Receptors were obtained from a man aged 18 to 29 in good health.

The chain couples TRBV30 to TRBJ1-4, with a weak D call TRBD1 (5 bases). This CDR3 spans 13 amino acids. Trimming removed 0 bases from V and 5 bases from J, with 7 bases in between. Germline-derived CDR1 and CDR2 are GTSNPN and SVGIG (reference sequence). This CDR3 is CAWSVRTNEKLFF. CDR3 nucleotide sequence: TGTGCCTGGAGTGTTCGGACAAATGAAAAACTGTTTTTT.

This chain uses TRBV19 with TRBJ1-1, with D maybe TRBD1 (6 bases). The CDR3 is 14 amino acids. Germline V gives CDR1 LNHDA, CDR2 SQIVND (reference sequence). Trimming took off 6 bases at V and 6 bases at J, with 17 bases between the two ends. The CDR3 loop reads CASSWGTRTAEAFF. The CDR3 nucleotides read TGTGCCAGTAGCTGGGGGACACGAACGGCTGAAGCTTTCTTT.

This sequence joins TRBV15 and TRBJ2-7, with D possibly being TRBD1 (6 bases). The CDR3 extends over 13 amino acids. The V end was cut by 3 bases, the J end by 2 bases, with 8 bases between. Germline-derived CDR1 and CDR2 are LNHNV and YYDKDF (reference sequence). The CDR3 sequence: CATSRPGAYEQYF. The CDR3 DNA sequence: TGTGCCACCAGCAGGCCAGGGGCCTACGAGCAGTACTTC. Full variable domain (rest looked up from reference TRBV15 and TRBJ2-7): DAMVIQNPRYQVTQFGKPVTLSCSQTLNHNVMYWYQQKSSQAPKLLFHYYDKDFNNEADTPDNFQSRRPNTSFCFLDIRSPGLGDTAMYLCATSRPGAYEQYFGPGTRLTVT.

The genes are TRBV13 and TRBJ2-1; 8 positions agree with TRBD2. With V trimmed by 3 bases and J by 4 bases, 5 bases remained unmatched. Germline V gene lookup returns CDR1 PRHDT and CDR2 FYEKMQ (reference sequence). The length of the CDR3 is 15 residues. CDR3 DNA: TGTGCCAGCAGCTTTGGTAAGCGGGAGTACAATGAGCAGTTCTTC. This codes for CASSFGKREYNEQFF.

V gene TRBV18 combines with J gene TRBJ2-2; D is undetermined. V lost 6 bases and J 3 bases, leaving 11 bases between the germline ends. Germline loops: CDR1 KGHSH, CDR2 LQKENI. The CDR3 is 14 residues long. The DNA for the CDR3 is TGTGCCAGCTCCATGGCCCCTCACACCGGGGAGCTGTTTTTT. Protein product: CASSMAPHTGELFF.

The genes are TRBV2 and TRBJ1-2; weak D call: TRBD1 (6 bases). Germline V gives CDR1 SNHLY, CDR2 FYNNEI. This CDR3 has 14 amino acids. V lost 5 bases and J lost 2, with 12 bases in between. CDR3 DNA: TGTGCCAGCAGTTCCCGGACAGAGAACTATGGCTACACCTTC. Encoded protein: CASSSRTENYGYTF.

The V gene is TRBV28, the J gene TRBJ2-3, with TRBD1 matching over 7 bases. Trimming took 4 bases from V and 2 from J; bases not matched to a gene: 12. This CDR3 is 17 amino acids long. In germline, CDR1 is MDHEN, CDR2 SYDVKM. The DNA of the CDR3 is TGTGCCAGCAGTTCAAACAGGGGATCAAGGTCCACAGATACGCAGTATTTT. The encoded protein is CASSSNRGSRSTDTQYF.

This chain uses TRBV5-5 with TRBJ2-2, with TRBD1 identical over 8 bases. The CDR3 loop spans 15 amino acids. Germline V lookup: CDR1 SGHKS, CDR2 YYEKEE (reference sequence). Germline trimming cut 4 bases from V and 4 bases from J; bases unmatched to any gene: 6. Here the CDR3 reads CASSPRGRSTGELFF. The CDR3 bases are TGTGCCAGCAGCCCCAGGGGGCGCTCCACCGGGGAGCTGTTTTTT. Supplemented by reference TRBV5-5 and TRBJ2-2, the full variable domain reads DAGVTQSPTHLIKTRGQQVTLRCSPISGHKSVSWYQQVLGQGPQFIFQYYEKEERGRGNFPDRFSARQFPNYSSELNVNALLLGDSALYLCASSPRGRSTGELFFGEGSRLTVL.

This chain's CDR3 is CASSPEVRVWETQYF. The CDR3, as DNA: TGTGCCAGCAGCCCCGAAGTCCGGGTTTGGGAGACCCAGTACTTC. The chain carries TRBV7-9 and TRBJ2-5; D gene uncertain. The germline gives CDR1 SEHNR, CDR2 FQNEAQ (reference sequence). This CDR3 spans 15 amino acids. V lost 5 bases and J 5 bases, leaving 18 bases between the germline ends.

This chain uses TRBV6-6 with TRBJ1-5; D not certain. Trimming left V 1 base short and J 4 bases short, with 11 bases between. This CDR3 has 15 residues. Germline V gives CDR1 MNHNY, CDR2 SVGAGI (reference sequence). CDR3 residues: CASSYFQPNNQPQHF. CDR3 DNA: TGTGCCAGCAGTTACTTTCAGCCCAATAATCAGCCCCAGCATTTT.

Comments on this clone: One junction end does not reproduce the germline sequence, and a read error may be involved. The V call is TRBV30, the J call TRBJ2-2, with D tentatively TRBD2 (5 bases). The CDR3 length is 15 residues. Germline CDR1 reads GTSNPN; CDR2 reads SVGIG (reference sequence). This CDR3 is CAWSVLTGNNGELFF. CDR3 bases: TGTGCCTGGAGTGTACTTACCGGGAACAACGGGGAGCTGTTTTTT.

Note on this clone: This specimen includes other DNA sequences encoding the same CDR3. CDR3 residues: CASSRADTQYF. CDR3 sequence (DNA): TGTGCCAGCTCCCGGGCAGATACGCAGTATTTT. The J gene is TRBJ2-3, the V gene TRBV28; D is unresolved. V was shortened by 8 bases and J by 4 bases, with 7 bases between the two germline ends. CDR1 and CDR2 from the germline V gene are MDHEN and SYDVKM. The CDR3 sequence is 11 residues long.

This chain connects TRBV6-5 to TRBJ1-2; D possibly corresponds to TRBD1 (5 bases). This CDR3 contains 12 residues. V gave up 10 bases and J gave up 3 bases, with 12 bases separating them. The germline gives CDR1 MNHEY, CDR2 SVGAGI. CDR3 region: CATEGLYYGYTF. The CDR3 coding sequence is TGTGCCACCGAGGGGTTGTACTATGGCTACACCTTC.

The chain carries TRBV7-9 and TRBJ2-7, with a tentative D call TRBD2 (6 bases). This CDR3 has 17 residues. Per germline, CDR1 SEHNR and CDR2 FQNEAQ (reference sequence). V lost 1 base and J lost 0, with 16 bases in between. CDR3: CASSLVGPAGSSYEQYF. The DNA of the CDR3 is TGTGCCAGCAGCTTAGTTGGCCCAGCGGGTAGCTCCTACGAGCAGTACTTC.